Listed here is a single T cell receptor (beta chain). Antigen specificity is unknown. These data come from a study of T cell responses to AZD1222 COVID-19 vaccine. Repertoires were generated with immunoSEQ multiplex PCR, while TCRdb's copy carries only in-frame clones and drops some. Counted here are about 120,000 clones, 88% occurring once; the ten biggest clones make up 4.5% to 6%. Study-level results: Donor demographics were predominantly white British with a female majority; clonal diversity may be underestimated.

The material sequenced was peripheral blood, taken on day 0 of AZD1222 vaccination. The sequence was collected from an adult in good health.

The CDR3 loop reads CASGTVSNQPQHF. The DNA of the CDR3 is TGTGCCAGCGGGACTGTTAGCAATCAGCCCCAGCATTTT. The chain joins TRBV2 to TRBJ1-5; weak D call: TRBD1 (5 bases). V gave up 8 bases and J gave up 0 bases, with 8 bases separating them. The germline CDR1 and CDR2 sequences are SNHLY and FYNNEI. The CDR3 loop spans 13 amino acids.